This T cell receptor (beta chain) was sequenced for a study of T cell repertoires in cytomegalovirus infection (dated by TCRdb to between 2018 and 2021). About the investigation overall: Donor HLA type was relevant to the analysis, as public TCR beta signatures indicated carriage of CMV infection together with the matching HLA type.

Sequencing was performed on an Illumina HiSeq 1500. TCRdb reanalyzed the raw reads on its own, using fastp at Q25 for trimming and MiXCR for clone calling, and kept in-frame beta chains. Rows with one shared CDR3 protein collapse into an entry with the most common genes and DNA. Here the sample has roughly 500,000 distinct CDR3 sequences; approximately 10% occur a single time. About a tenth of the sample is in the top ten clones. Worth noting for this clonotype: Its antigen is unknown. No clone much larger than this one lies a single base away; base qualities are absent.

CDR3 length: 13 amino acids, cysteine to phenylalanine. Only CDR3 DNA remains: 39 bases, in frame from the first base. CDR1 SGHTA and CDR2 FQGTGA were looked up in the germline V gene. V is shortened by 5 bases, J by 5 bases, and the region joining them spans 10 bases. On the study overall, not on this receptor specifically: Carriers of CMV infection plus the relevant HLA type were discriminated by the cumulative frequency of public TCR beta family members in the study cohort and in an independent roughly 370-donor cohort. The ex vivo response was dominated by HLA-C-restricted CMV-specific TCR beta clonotypes, which also provided the single most frequent clonotype in two of eight donors.

The sequence was collected from a human donor in good health (CMV status not recorded). Some clones in this sample may be carry-over from other donors' samples. Sequenced: PBMCs. The chain was built from TRBV7-3 and TRBJ2-1, with an unclear D gene assignment. The CDR3 has the sequence CASSPARDNEQFF. The bases are TGTGCCAGCAGCCCGGCCCGGGACAATGAGCAGTTCTTC.